This T cell receptor (beta chain) was identified in a study of STAT3 mutations in large granular lymphocyte leukemia. The wider study: Over half of T-LGLL patients had one or more immunosuppressive regimens.

Germline assignment: CDR1 SEHNR and CDR2 FQNEAQ (reference sequence). Unmatched junction bases numbered 5, after V lost 5 bases and J lost 10 bases. This CDR3 region has 14 residues. Note on this clone: The target antigen is unknown.

The study's findings and limits: At least one immunodominant TCR beta clonotype appeared in every T-cell large granular lymphocyte leukemia patient.

About 40,000 productive templates were obtained per sample on average. The protocol was immunoSEQ multiplex PCR, while the TCRdb copy is restricted to in-frame clones and leaves out a portion. The sample contains more than 6,500 clones, roughly 79% of which appear only once. Sequenced: peripheral blood mononuclear cells. The receptor was derived from a woman in her 40s with T-cell large granular lymphocyte leukemia. Some clones in this sample may be carry-over from other donors' samples. The chain has TRBV7-9 and TRBJ1-6; TRBD1 aligns across 10 bases. CDR3 DNA: TGTGCCAGCAGCCCTGGACAGGGGGGATCACCCCTCCACTTT. Its translation is CASSPGQGGSPLHF.